This is a list of T cell receptor beta chains from one sample in a study of T-cell reconstitution after alpha-beta-depleted transplantation in children. MiXCR, applied by TCRdb to the PCR reads, yields one record per CDR3 protein. The table records approximately 340,000 distinct CDR3 sequences, 10% of them present only once. The source material was PBMCs from the stem cell graft donor, sampled from the stem cell graft. These receptors all stem from a human donor who donated a stem cell graft to a child with acute lymphoblastic leukemia. Each CDR3 is given with its conserved first and last residue. A D gene is named only where the DNA matches it firmly. A clone size is listed for some rows: how often the clone was seen (once, few, many), or a class if it is expanded.

CDR3 DNA | CDR3 protein | D gene | V gene | clone size | J gene
TGCAGCGTTGAACCGGCTAGCGGGATAAACGAGCAGTACTTC | CSVEPASGINEQYF | TRBD2 | TRBV29-1 | - | TRBJ2-7
TGTGCCAGCAGTTACTCCCAGGGGGCGACCGGGGAGCTGTTTTTT | CASSYSQGATGELFF | TRBD1 | TRBV6-5 | few | TRBJ2-2
TGTGCTAGTGCCTCCACCAGGGGCTCAGAGACCCAGTACTTC | CASASTRGSETQYF | - | TRBV12-5 | few | TRBJ2-5
TGTGCCAGCAGTTCCCGACTCGGACAGGACGGGAAGACCCAGTACTTC | CASSSRLGQDGKTQYF | TRBD1 | TRBV27 | - | TRBJ2-5
TGTGCCAGCAGTTCAGGGACTAGCGGGGGAAGAAATGAGCAGTTCTTC | CASSSGTSGGRNEQFF | TRBD2 | TRBV12-3/TRBV12-4 | - | TRBJ2-1
TGTGCCAGCAGTTTGCAGGGAGCGGACACCATATATTTT | CASSLQGADTIYF | - | TRBV28 | - | TRBJ1-3
TGTGCCAGTAACCCAGCGGGAGCCGCCTACAATGAGCAGTTCTTC | CASNPAGAAYNEQFF | TRBD2 | TRBV19 | - | TRBJ2-1
TGTGCCAGCAGTTTTTATGGCGGGGGGTACAATGAGCAGTTCTTC | CASSFYGGGYNEQFF | TRBD2 | TRBV12-3/TRBV12-4 | - | TRBJ2-1
TGTGCCAGCACCTCCGGACAGGGGGGATACAATGAGCAGTTCTTC | CASTSGQGGYNEQFF | TRBD1 | TRBV6-2/TRBV6-3 | - | TRBJ2-1
TGTGCCAGCAGCTTAAGCAGGGCCCAAACAGATACGCAGTATTTT | CASSLSRAQTDTQYF | - | TRBV7-2 | few | TRBJ2-3
TGTGCCAGCAGTTTTATGGGGGCTGAGCAGTTCTTC | CASSFMGAEQFF | - | TRBV12-3/TRBV12-4 | - | TRBJ2-1
TGTGCCAGCGCCTCCGGGACCCAGGCCCACGAGCAGTACTTC | CASASGTQAHEQYF | - | TRBV6-1 | - | TRBJ2-7
TGCGCCAGCAGCTTAGGGACAGGGAGGTCCCAGACCCAGTACTTC | CASSLGTGRSQTQYF | TRBD1 | TRBV5-1 | few | TRBJ2-5
TGTGCCAGCAGTCTCCTTGGGGGGATCCAAGAGACCCAGTACTTC | CASSLLGGIQETQYF | - | TRBV28 | few | TRBJ2-5
TGCAGTGCTAGAGATTTCTCAACCACTGAAGCTTTCTTT | CSARDFSTTEAFF | - | TRBV20-1 | - | TRBJ1-1
TGCGCCAGCAGTCGCGGCCTTAACTATGGCTACACCTTC | CASSRGLNYGYTF | - | TRBV4-1 | - | TRBJ1-2